One T cell receptor beta chain is described in this entry. As yet, its antigen is unknown. The authors ran a second PCR of 7 to 11 cycles using a sample-barcoded 5' primer and a J-beta primer mix. Each cDNA molecule was tagged by a template-switch adaptor that had 12 random nucleotides. One entry per CDR3 protein results from TCRdb running MiXCR on the 5' RACE reads. The data hold some 1.5 million distinct CDR3 sequences, with under 55% observed a single time. This sample is drawn from a study of blood T cells in healthy people across ages. Study-wide results and limits: As age increased, TCR beta diversity per million T cells fell in a roughly linear fashion. PBMCs went unsorted, and a conclusive naive versus antigen-experienced comparison was therefore prevented.

Germline lookup yields CDR1 SQVTM and CDR2 ANQGSEA. Trimming took 7 bases from V and 8 from J; bases not matched to a gene: 10. This CDR3 spans 13 amino acids. Sequenced material: blood. This chain connects TRBV29-1 to TRBJ1-2; 10 positions match TRBD1. The sequence was obtained from a young woman in good health. The CDR3: CSARDRGGVGYTF. CDR3 DNA: TGCAGCGCTCGGGACAGGGGCGGGGTAGGCTACACCTTC.